This T cell receptor (beta chain) emerged from a study of blood T cell repertoires in COVID-19. On the study more broadly: Collection of acute and convalescent COVID-19 samples took place in the United States, Italy and Spain.

After removal of 6 bases from V and 0 bases from J, the junction contained 9 bases not matched to a gene. The CDR3 extends over 16 amino acids. Libraries were prepared by immunoSEQ multiplex PCR; TCRdb keeps only in-frame clonotypes and omits some of them. The data show approximately 180,000 clones, with 70% to 90% seen just once and under 3.5% held by the top ten. This TCR was recovered from a man in his sixties with acute or convalescent COVID-19. Source material: peripheral blood. The chain carries TRBV23-1 and TRBJ1-1, with 8 bases identical to TRBD1. TRBV23-1 belongs to the ORF category, with a function that is uncertain. CDR3 in amino acids: CASSHRDRSLNTEAFF. The DNA for the CDR3 is TGCGCCAGCAGCCACCGGGACAGGAGCCTGAACACTGAAGCTTTCTTT.